This T cell receptor (beta chain) was retrieved from a study of blood T cell repertoires in COVID-19. Study-level information: Sample material is recorded as cDNA or gDNA derived from T cells, B-cell-depleted T cells, or PBMCs.

The CDR3 sequence is 14 residues long. Germline CDR1 reads MDHEN; CDR2 reads SYDVKM. With 7 bases removed from V and 0 bases from J, the gap between germline ends came to 10 bases. Seattle patient enrollment occurred during active infection, with longitudinal follow-up thereafter. Only in-frame clones appear in the TCRdb table, and some are missing; sequencing was by immunoSEQ multiplex PCR. In the table there are fewer than 350,000 clones, 89% of which are singletons. The TCR was taken from a woman aged 60-75 years with COVID-19, enrolled during active disease. Sequences were obtained from peripheral blood. The gene calls are TRBV28 and TRBJ2-1; tentatively, D is TRBD2 (7 bases). As DNA, the CDR3 is TGTGCCAGCAAGGGGGGGGGCTCCTACAATGAGCAGTTCTTC. It specifies CASKGGGSYNEQFF.